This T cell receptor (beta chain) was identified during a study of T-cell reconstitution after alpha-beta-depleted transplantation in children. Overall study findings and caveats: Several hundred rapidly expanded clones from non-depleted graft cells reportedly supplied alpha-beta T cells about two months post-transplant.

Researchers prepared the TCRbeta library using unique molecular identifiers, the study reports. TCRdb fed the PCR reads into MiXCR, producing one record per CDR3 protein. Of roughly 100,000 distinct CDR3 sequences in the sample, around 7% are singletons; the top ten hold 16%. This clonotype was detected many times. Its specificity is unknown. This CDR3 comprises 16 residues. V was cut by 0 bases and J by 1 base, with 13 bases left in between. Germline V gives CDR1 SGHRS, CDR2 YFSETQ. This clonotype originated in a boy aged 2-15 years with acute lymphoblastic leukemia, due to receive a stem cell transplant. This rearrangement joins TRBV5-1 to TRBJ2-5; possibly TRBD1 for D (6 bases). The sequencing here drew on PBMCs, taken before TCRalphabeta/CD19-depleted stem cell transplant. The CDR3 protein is CASSLGDMTSQETQYF. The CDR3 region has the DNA TGCGCCAGCAGCTTGGGGGACATGACATCCCAAGAGACCCAGTACTTC. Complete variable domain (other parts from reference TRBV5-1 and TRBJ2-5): KAGVTQTPRYLIKTRGQQVTLSCSPISGHRSVSWYQQTPGQGLQFLFEYFSETQRNKGNFPGRFSGRQFSNSRSEMNVSTLELGDSALYLCASSLGDMTSQETQYFGPGTRLLVL.